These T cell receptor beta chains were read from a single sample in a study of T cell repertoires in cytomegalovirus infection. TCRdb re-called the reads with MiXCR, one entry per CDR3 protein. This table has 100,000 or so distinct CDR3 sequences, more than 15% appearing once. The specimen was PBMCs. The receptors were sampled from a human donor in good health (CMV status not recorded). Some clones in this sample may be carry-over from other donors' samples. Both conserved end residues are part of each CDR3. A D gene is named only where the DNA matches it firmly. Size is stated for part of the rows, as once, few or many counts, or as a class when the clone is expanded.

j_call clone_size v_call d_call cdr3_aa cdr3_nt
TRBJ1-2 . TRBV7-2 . CASSLQGEYGYTF TGTGCCAGCAGCTTACAGGGAGAGTATGGCTACACCTTC
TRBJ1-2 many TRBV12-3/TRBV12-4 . CASRRAAATKGYTF TGTGCCAGCAGGAGGGCCGCGGCGACTAAAGGCTACACCTTC
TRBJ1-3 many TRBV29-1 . CSVRLGSGNTIYF TGCAGCGTCAGACTGGGATCCGGAAACACCATATATTTT
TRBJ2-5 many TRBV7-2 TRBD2 CASSLAGSGGGQETQYF TGTGCCAGCAGCTTAGCTGGTAGCGGGGGGGGGCAAGAGACCCAGTACTTC
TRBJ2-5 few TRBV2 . CASKEIAGETQYF TGTGCCAGCAAAGAGATAGCCGGGGAGACCCAGTACTTC
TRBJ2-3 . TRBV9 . CASSVDDGDTQYF TGTGCCAGCAGCGTAGACGACGGAGATACGCAGTATTTT
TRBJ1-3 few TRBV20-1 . CSASPPTVTGNTIYF TGCAGTGCTAGCCCCCCGACGGTGACTGGAAACACCATATATTTT
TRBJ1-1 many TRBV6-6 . CASSAWNTEAFF TGTGCCAGCAGTGCATGGAACACTGAAGCTTTCTTT
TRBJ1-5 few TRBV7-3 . CAQKPQHF TGTGCCCAAAAGCCCCAGCATTTT
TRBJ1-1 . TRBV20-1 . CSASQGMNTEAFF TGCAGTGCTAGTCAGGGCATGAACACTGAAGCTTTCTTT
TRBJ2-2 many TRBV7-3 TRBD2 CASSPVAGAFTGELFF TGTGCCAGCAGCCCCGTAGCGGGGGCCTTCACCGGGGAGCTGTTTTTT
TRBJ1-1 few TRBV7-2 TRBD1 CASSLAGTGMGNTEAFF TGTGCCAGCAGCTTAGCGGGGACAGGGATGGGGAACACTGAAGCTTTCTTT
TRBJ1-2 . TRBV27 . CASGPLRGAAYGYTF TGTGCCAGCGGGCCTTTAAGAGGGGCCGCCTATGGCTACACCTTC
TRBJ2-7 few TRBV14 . CASSRPGRREQYF TGTGCCAGCAGCCGACCGGGACGGAGGGAGCAGTACTTC
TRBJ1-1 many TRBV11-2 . CASSLALRAGVAFF TGTGCCAGCAGCTTAGCTTTGAGGGCCGGGGTAGCTTTCTTT
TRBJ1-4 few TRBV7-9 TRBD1 CASSKGQATNEKLFF TGTGCCAGCAGCAAGGGACAGGCAACTAATGAAAAACTGTTTTTT
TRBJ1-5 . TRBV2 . CASSVPNQPQHF TGTGCCAGCAGTGTGCCTAATCAGCCCCAGCATTTT
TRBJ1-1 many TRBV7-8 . CASSLPGRTEAFF TGTGCCAGCAGCTTACCGGGTAGGACTGAAGCTTTCTTT
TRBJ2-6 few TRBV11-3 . CASSQDSTGANVLTF TGTGCCAGCAGCCAAGACAGTACTGGGGCCAACGTCCTGACTTTC
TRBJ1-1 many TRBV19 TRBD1 CASRSATGRFNTEAFF TGTGCCAGTCGGAGCGCGACAGGGCGGTTTAACACTGAAGCTTTCTTT
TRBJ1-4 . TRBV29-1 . CSAWTGPREKLFF TGCAGCGCCTGGACCGGCCCTCGCGAAAAACTGTTTTTT
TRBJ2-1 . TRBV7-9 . CASSLEGFHEQFF TGTGCCAGCAGCTTAGAGGGTTTCCATGAGCAGTTCTTC
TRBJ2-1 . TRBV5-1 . CASSSNAGPIGYEQFF TGCGCCAGCAGTTCCAATGCGGGGCCAATTGGCTATGAGCAGTTCTTC
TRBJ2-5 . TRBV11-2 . CASSHQLTGLETQYF TGTGCCAGCAGCCATCAACTTACAGGGCTGGAGACCCAGTACTTC
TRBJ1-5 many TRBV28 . CATKKGVNSNQPQHF TGTGCCACCAAGAAAGGTGTGAATAGCAATCAGCCCCAGCATTTT
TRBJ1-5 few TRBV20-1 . CSARPPTRPNSPQHF TGCAGTGCTAGACCCCCGACCCGCCCTAATAGCCCCCAGCATTTT
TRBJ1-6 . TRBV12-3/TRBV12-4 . CASSGVGSPSPLHF TGTGCCAGCAGTGGTGTCGGGAGCCCTTCACCCCTCCACTTT